These T cell receptor beta chains were read from a single sample in a study of blood T cell repertoires in COVID-19. Clones were sequenced by immunoSEQ multiplex PCR, and TCRdb holds only the in-frame ones, with some missing. Of 250,000 to 300,000 clones in the sample, approximately 91% were seen once. Sequenced sample: PBMCs or T cells enriched from blood (not recorded which). The receptors here all came from a woman aged 40 to 50 with acute COVID-19. Both conserved end residues are part of each CDR3. D genes are given only for firm matches. Only part of the rows carry a size: once, few, many, or a class if the clone is expanded.

j_gene: TRBJ1-2
v_gene: TRBV19
d_gene: .
abundance: .
CDR3nt: TGTGCCAGTAGTAGACCTGGACAGAACTATGGCTACACCTTC
CDR3aa: CASSRPGQNYGYTF

j_gene: TRBJ2-7
v_gene: TRBV27
d_gene: TRBD1
abundance: .
CDR3nt: TGTGCCAGCAGTCTTAGGACAGGGATCTACGAGCAGTACTTC
CDR3aa: CASSLRTGIYEQYF

j_gene: TRBJ1-1
v_gene: TRBV19
d_gene: TRBD1
abundance: .
CDR3nt: TGTGCCAGTAGCCCCACTAACAGGGGATCAAACACTGAAGCTTTCTTT
CDR3aa: CASSPTNRGSNTEAFF

j_gene: TRBJ1-3
v_gene: TRBV13
d_gene: .
abundance: few
CDR3nt: TGTGCCAGCAGCACTTACAGGGCTGGCTCTGGAAACACCATATATTTT
CDR3aa: CASSTYRAGSGNTIYF

j_gene: TRBJ2-3
v_gene: TRBV14
d_gene: TRBD2
abundance: .
CDR3nt: TGTGCCAGCAGCCCCCTGGAGAGACTAGCGGGTTCAAATACGCAGTATTTT
CDR3aa: CASSPLERLAGSNTQYF

j_gene: TRBJ2-3
v_gene: TRBV11-2
d_gene: .
abundance: .
CDR3nt: TGTGCCAGCAGCGTAACAGATACGCAGTATTTT
CDR3aa: CASSVTDTQYF

j_gene: TRBJ2-3
v_gene: TRBV6-1
d_gene: TRBD1
abundance: .
CDR3nt: TGTGCCAGCAGTGCCAGACAGGGGTCGAGCACAGATACGCAGTATTTT
CDR3aa: CASSARQGSSTDTQYF

j_gene: TRBJ2-7
v_gene: TRBV11-3
d_gene: TRBD2
abundance: .
CDR3nt: TGTGCCAGCAGCCGCCGACTAGCGGGAGCGGGGGAGCAGTACTTC
CDR3aa: CASSRRLAGAGEQYF

j_gene: TRBJ1-4
v_gene: TRBV2
d_gene: TRBD1
abundance: .
CDR3nt: TGTGCCAGCTGGGGGACAGGGGGTTTCGGACTGTTTTTT
CDR3aa: CASWGTGGFGLFF

j_gene: TRBJ2-1
v_gene: TRBV7-2
d_gene: .
abundance: .
CDR3nt: TGTGCCAGCAGCTTAGAGCCTGGGCAGTTCTTC
CDR3aa: CASSLEPGQFF

j_gene: TRBJ2-1
v_gene: TRBV19
d_gene: TRBD2
abundance: .
CDR3nt: TGTGCCAGTAGCCGTAGCGGGAGTTTTAACAATGAGCAGTTCTTC
CDR3aa: CASSRSGSFNNEQFF

j_gene: TRBJ1-2
v_gene: TRBV3-1/TRBV3-2
d_gene: .
abundance: once
CDR3nt: TGTGCCAGCAGCCGCGGGGGGAACTATGGCTACACCTTC
CDR3aa: CASSRGGNYGYTF

j_gene: TRBJ2-7
v_gene: TRBV3-1/TRBV3-2
d_gene: TRBD2
abundance: .
CDR3nt: TGTGCCAGCAGCCCTACCTTAGGACTAGGCTACTACGAGCAGTACTTC
CDR3aa: CASSPTLGLGYYEQYF

j_gene: TRBJ2-3
v_gene: TRBV6-5
d_gene: TRBD1
abundance: .
CDR3nt: TGTGCCAGCAGTCGACAGGGTTCTGATACGCAGTATTTT
CDR3aa: CASSRQGSDTQYF

j_gene: TRBJ1-3
v_gene: TRBV6-5
d_gene: TRBD1
abundance: .
CDR3nt: TGTGCCAGCAGTTACTCTTGGGACAGCTCTGGAAACACCATATATTTT
CDR3aa: CASSYSWDSSGNTIYF

j_gene: TRBJ1-5
v_gene: TRBV19
d_gene: .
abundance: .
CDR3nt: TGTGCCAGTACCGTGGGGGCCACGAATAGCAATCAGCCCCAGCATTTT
CDR3aa: CASTVGATNSNQPQHF

j_gene: TRBJ2-7
v_gene: TRBV19
d_gene: TRBD1
abundance: .
CDR3nt: TGTGCCAGTAGTATGGAAGGGACAGGGGGAAGAACCTCCTACGAGCAGTACTTC
CDR3aa: CASSMEGTGGRTSYEQYF

j_gene: TRBJ2-2
v_gene: TRBV7-8
d_gene: .
abundance: .
CDR3nt: TGTGCCAACCTACTAACACCGAATAAGAACTCCGGGGAGCTGTTTTTT
CDR3aa: CANLLTPNKNSGELFF

j_gene: TRBJ2-1
v_gene: TRBV15
d_gene: TRBD1
abundance: once
CDR3nt: TGTGCCACCAGCAGAGAAACTGACAGGGGGCCTAATGAGCAGTTCTTC
CDR3aa: CATSRETDRGPNEQFF

j_gene: TRBJ2-7
v_gene: TRBV11-2
d_gene: TRBD1
abundance: few
CDR3nt: TGTGCCAGCAGCTACGGGACAGGGGCCTCCTACGAGCAGTACTTC
CDR3aa: CASSYGTGASYEQYF

j_gene: TRBJ1-3
v_gene: TRBV28
d_gene: TRBD1
abundance: .
CDR3nt: TGTGCCAGCAGTTCGTTTCCGGGACAGGGAATCTCTGGAAACACCATATATTTT
CDR3aa: CASSSFPGQGISGNTIYF

j_gene: TRBJ1-1
v_gene: TRBV11-2
d_gene: TRBD1
abundance: .
CDR3nt: TGTGCCAGCAGAACAGGGGGCGCGCCCACTGAAGCTTTCTTT
CDR3aa: CASRTGGAPTEAFF

j_gene: TRBJ2-1
v_gene: TRBV2
d_gene: .
abundance: .
CDR3nt: TGTGCCAGCACTGGACAGATTGTCAATGAGCAGTTCTTC
CDR3aa: CASTGQIVNEQFF

j_gene: TRBJ2-5
v_gene: TRBV7-6
d_gene: TRBD1
abundance: .
CDR3nt: TGTGCCAGCAGCTTAGGGACAGGGCGGGAGACCCAGTACTTC
CDR3aa: CASSLGTGRETQYF

j_gene: TRBJ1-1
v_gene: TRBV29-1
d_gene: .
abundance: .
CDR3nt: TGCAGCGTTGAGTTGGACAGATCGGCTGAAGCTTTCTTT
CDR3aa: CSVELDRSAEAFF

j_gene: TRBJ1-2
v_gene: TRBV10-3
d_gene: .
abundance: .
CDR3nt: TGTGCCATCAGTGAGTCGGCGGAGGGGTCTACCTATGGCTACACCTTC
CDR3aa: CAISESAEGSTYGYTF

j_gene: TRBJ2-5
v_gene: TRBV21-1
d_gene: .
abundance: .
CDR3nt: TGTGCCAGCAGCACCGAGGAGACCCAGTACTTC
CDR3aa: CASSTEETQYF

j_gene: TRBJ1-2
v_gene: TRBV7-9
d_gene: TRBD1
abundance: .
CDR3nt: TGTGCCAGCAGCCGTACAGGGGGCCAAGGGGGCTACACCTTC
CDR3aa: CASSRTGGQGGYTF

j_gene: TRBJ2-7
v_gene: TRBV9
d_gene: .
abundance: .
CDR3nt: TGTGCCAGCAGCCCCCGCGGGTCGTCCTACGAGCAGTACTTC
CDR3aa: CASSPRGSSYEQYF

j_gene: TRBJ1-1
v_gene: TRBV30
d_gene: .
abundance: .
CDR3nt: TGTGCCTGGAGTGTATTCGACAGGAGAAACACTGAAGCTTTCTTT
CDR3aa: CAWSVFDRRNTEAFF

j_gene: TRBJ2-2
v_gene: TRBV5-4
d_gene: .
abundance: .
CDR3nt: TGTGCCAGCAGCCCAAGGACGGGGATAAACACCGGGGAGCTGTTTTTT
CDR3aa: CASSPRTGINTGELFF

j_gene: TRBJ2-2
v_gene: TRBV24-1
d_gene: .
abundance: .
CDR3nt: TGTGCCACCAGCGCGACAGGTCAAAACACCGGGGAGCTGTTTTTT
CDR3aa: CATSATGQNTGELFF

j_gene: TRBJ2-7
v_gene: TRBV18
d_gene: TRBD2
abundance: few
CDR3nt: TGTGCCAGCTCACTCTCTAGCGGGGGGGGATCCTACGAGCAGTACTTC
CDR3aa: CASSLSSGGGSYEQYF

j_gene: TRBJ1-3
v_gene: TRBV28
d_gene: .
abundance: once
CDR3nt: TGTGCCAGCAGTTCGCGGACAGTCCTAGGAAACACCATATATTTT
CDR3aa: CASSSRTVLGNTIYF

j_gene: TRBJ1-5
v_gene: TRBV9
d_gene: .
abundance: .
CDR3nt: TGTGCCAGCAATGGGGGGGGCAATCAGCCCCAGCATTTT
CDR3aa: CASNGGGNQPQHF

j_gene: TRBJ2-7
v_gene: TRBV21-1
d_gene: .
abundance: .
CDR3nt: TGTGCCAGCTCCCCCGGGGGCGGGAGGTGGTACGAGCAGTACTTC
CDR3aa: CASSPGGGRWYEQYF

j_gene: TRBJ1-5
v_gene: TRBV30
d_gene: .
abundance: .
CDR3nt: TGTGCCTGGAGTGGGACGGGAGGGGGGCCCCAGCATTTT
CDR3aa: CAWSGTGGGPQHF

j_gene: TRBJ2-7
v_gene: TRBV7-2
d_gene: .
abundance: .
CDR3nt: TGTGCCAGCAGCTTAGGGGGGAGGCCCTACGAGCAGTACTTC
CDR3aa: CASSLGGRPYEQYF

j_gene: TRBJ2-1
v_gene: TRBV11-2
d_gene: .
abundance: once
CDR3nt: TGTGCCAGCAGCCCCCCCTCTTACGGGGTCTACAATGAGCAGTTCTTC
CDR3aa: CASSPPSYGVYNEQFF

j_gene: TRBJ1-5
v_gene: TRBV20-1
d_gene: .
abundance: .
CDR3nt: TGCAGTGCTAGTCGGGATTTCGGCGCCAATCAGCCCCAGCATTTT
CDR3aa: CSASRDFGANQPQHF

j_gene: TRBJ2-1
v_gene: TRBV5-1
d_gene: TRBD2
abundance: .
CDR3nt: TGCGCCAGCAGCCAACGGTTTTCTAGCGGGGCGGGTAATGAGCAGTTCTTC
CDR3aa: CASSQRFSSGAGNEQFF

j_gene: TRBJ1-2
v_gene: TRBV19
d_gene: .
abundance: .
CDR3nt: TGTGCCAGTAGTACCAACAGGGACCCCATGGGGATGGCATATGGCTACACCTTC
CDR3aa: CASSTNRDPMGMAYGYTF

j_gene: TRBJ1-6
v_gene: TRBV3-1/TRBV3-2
d_gene: TRBD1
abundance: .
CDR3nt: TGTGCCAGCAGCCTTAACCCGGGACAGTTTTCACCCCTCCACTTT
CDR3aa: CASSLNPGQFSPLHF

j_gene: TRBJ2-7
v_gene: TRBV30
d_gene: TRBD2
abundance: .
CDR3nt: TGTGCCTGGACTAGCGGGAAGCACGAGCAGTACTTC
CDR3aa: CAWTSGKHEQYF

j_gene: TRBJ2-1
v_gene: TRBV4-2
d_gene: .
abundance: .
CDR3nt: TGTGCCAGCAGCCAAGATCGCGGGTGGGAGCAGTTCTTC
CDR3aa: CASSQDRGWEQFF

j_gene: TRBJ2-7
v_gene: TRBV7-2
d_gene: TRBD1
abundance: .
CDR3nt: TGTGCCAGCAGCCTAGACAGGGAGTACTCCTACGAGCAGTACTTC
CDR3aa: CASSLDREYSYEQYF

j_gene: TRBJ1-1
v_gene: TRBV25-1
d_gene: .
abundance: .
CDR3nt: TGTGCCAGCAGCCATATGGGGGGGGGCACTGAAGCTTTCTTT
CDR3aa: CASSHMGGGTEAFF

j_gene: TRBJ2-3
v_gene: TRBV5-5
d_gene: .
abundance: .
CDR3nt: TGTGCCAGCAGCTGCGGCACAGATACGCAGTATTTT
CDR3aa: CASSCGTDTQYF

j_gene: TRBJ1-2
v_gene: TRBV7-8
d_gene: .
abundance: .
CDR3nt: TGTGCCAGCAGCCGCCGGGGGTACTATGGCTACACCTTC
CDR3aa: CASSRRGYYGYTF

j_gene: TRBJ1-5
v_gene: TRBV2
d_gene: .
abundance: .
CDR3nt: TGTGCCAGCAGGTCCAGGGGAGGCAATCAGCCCCAGCATTTT
CDR3aa: CASRSRGGNQPQHF

j_gene: TRBJ1-5
v_gene: TRBV30
d_gene: .
abundance: once
CDR3nt: TGTGCCTGGACGGAGGGGCGCAATCAGCCCCAGCATTTT
CDR3aa: CAWTEGRNQPQHF

j_gene: TRBJ1-2
v_gene: TRBV30
d_gene: .
abundance: .
CDR3nt: TGTGCGTCGGATGGAAGGGGAGGCTACACCTTC
CDR3aa: CASDGRGGYTF

j_gene: TRBJ1-3
v_gene: TRBV4-2
d_gene: .
abundance: .
CDR3nt: TGTGCCAGCAGCCAAGGCCAGCGTCTTTTCTCTGGAAACACCATATATTTT
CDR3aa: CASSQGQRLFSGNTIYF